This record looks at one T cell receptor (beta chain) sequence and its context. Its antigen is not identified. TRB cDNA libraries were made by UMI-labeled 5' RACE. TCRdb reanalyzed the 5' RACE reads and collapses them to one entry per CDR3 protein, without DNA. This sample's clone table lists about 90,000 distinct CDR3 sequences. The data were taken from a study of CXCR3-negative and CXCR3-positive naive CD8 T cells. The sorting of each CD8+ T cell subset was done in triplicate, at about 300,000 cells each. Study outcomes and limitations: With CXCR3 expression partially decreased after cryopreservation, most assays relied on fresh PBMCs.

CDR3 length: 14 amino acids. Germline V CDR1 and CDR2: MNHEY, SMNVEV (reference sequence). The source of this sequence is a human donor in good health. Some clones in this sample may be carry-over from other donors' samples. Sequenced input: naive CXCR3- CD8+ T cells from blood. The subset was: CD45RO-CCR7+CD27+CD95- naive CD8+ T cells lacking CXCR3 (TNR3-). The J gene is TRBJ2-3, the V gene TRBV27. The CDR3 here is CASSSSVSTDTQYF.